The source of this T cell receptor beta chain is a study of beta chain features in type 1 diabetes. Broader study findings: Type 1 diabetes patients showed fewer insertions and more deletions at VDJ junctions. In comparison with healthy donors, patients had naive, central memory and Treg TCRB repertoires that appeared more similar.

Germline CDR1 is SGHVS and CDR2 is FQNEAQ. This CDR3 comprises 14 residues. The V end was cut by 1 base, the J end by 1 base, with 5 bases between. Remarks on this clone: Antigen specificity is unknown.

CD45RO/CCR7/CD25/CD127/CD95/CD27 separated CD4+ naive, central memory, regulatory and stem cell-like memory cells by sorting. Sorted populations were all over 98% pure. TCRB transcripts that were expressed got sequenced, as all of the isolated RNA had been reverse transcribed. TCRdb keeps only in-frame clones here, not all; method: immunoSEQ multiplex PCR. The table includes 130,000 to 150,000 clones, less than 9% detected once. Sequencing input: central memory CD4+ T cells from blood. This sequence joins TRBV7-8 and TRBJ1-5, with D possibly matching TRBD1 (5 bases). This sequence originates from a woman aged 25-40 years in good health. The CDR3 DNA sequence: TGTGCCAGCAGCTTAGGACAGAGCAATCAGCCCCAGCATTTT. Encoded protein: CASSLGQSNQPQHF.